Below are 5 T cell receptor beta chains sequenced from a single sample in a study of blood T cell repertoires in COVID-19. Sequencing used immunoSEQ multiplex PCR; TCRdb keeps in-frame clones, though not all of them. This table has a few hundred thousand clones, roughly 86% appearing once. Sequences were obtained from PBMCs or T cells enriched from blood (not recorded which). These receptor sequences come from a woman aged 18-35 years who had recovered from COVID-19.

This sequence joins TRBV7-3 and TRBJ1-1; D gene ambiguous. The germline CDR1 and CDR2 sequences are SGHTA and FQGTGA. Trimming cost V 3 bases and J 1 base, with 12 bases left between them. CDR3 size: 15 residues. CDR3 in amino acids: CASSLHIPGNTEAFF. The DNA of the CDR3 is TGTGCCAGCAGCTTGCATATACCAGGGAACACTGAAGCTTTCTTT.

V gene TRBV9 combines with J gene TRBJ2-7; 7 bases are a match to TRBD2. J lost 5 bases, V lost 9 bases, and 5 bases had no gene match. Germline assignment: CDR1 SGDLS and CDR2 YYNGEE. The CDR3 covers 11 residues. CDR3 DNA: TGTGCCACCCTACGGGGGGACGAGCAGTACTTC. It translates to CATLRGDEQYF.

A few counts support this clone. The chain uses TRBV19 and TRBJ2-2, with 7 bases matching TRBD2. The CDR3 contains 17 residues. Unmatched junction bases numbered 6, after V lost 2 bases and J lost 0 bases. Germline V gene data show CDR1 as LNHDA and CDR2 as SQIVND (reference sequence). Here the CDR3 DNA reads TGTGCCAGTAGTATAAAGGGCGGGGGATCGAACACCGGGGAGCTGTTTTTT. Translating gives CASSIKGGGSNTGELFF.

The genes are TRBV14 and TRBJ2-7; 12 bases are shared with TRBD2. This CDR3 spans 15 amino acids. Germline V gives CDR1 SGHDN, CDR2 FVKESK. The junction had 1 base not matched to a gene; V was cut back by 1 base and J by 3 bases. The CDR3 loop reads CASSQGLAGDYEQYF. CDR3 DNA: TGTGCCAGCAGCCAAGGACTAGCGGGGGACTACGAGCAGTACTTC.

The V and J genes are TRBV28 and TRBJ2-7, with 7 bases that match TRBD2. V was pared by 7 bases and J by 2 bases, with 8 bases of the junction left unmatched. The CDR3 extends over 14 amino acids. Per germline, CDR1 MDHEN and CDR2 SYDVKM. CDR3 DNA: TGTGCCAGCAACCGGGACCGGGGGGCCTACGAGCAGTACTTC. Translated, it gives CASNRDRGAYEQYF. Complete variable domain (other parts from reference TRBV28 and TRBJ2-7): DVKVTQSSRYLVKRTGEKVFLECVQDMDHENMFWYRQDPGLGLRLIYFSYDVKMKEKGDIPEGYSVSREKKERFSLILESASTNQTSMYLCASNRDRGAYEQYFGPGTRLTVT.